This T cell receptor beta chain was identified during a study of graft-versus-host responses after intestinal transplantation. The wider study: Transplant types were multivisceral, liver-intestinal, or isolated intestinal. Overall study results and limits: GvH clones occurred in recipient marrow; some first appeared in ileum or blood. High graft-versus-host to host-versus-graft clonal ratios were seen in allografts of patients with graft-donor T cell macrochimerism.

Sequenced by immunoSEQ multiplex PCR; TCRdb stores in-frame clones only, minus some. The repertoire includes over 100,000 clones, approximately 90% of them detected once, and roughly 0.23% sits in the top ten. Concerning this clone: Its antigen remains unknown.

The CDR3 has 15 residues. Germline CDR1 reads LGHNA; CDR2 reads YNFKEQ. V lost 2 bases and J 6 bases, leaving 15 bases between the germline ends. The TCR originated in a human donor who was the organ donor for an intestinal transplant. The sequenced sample was unstimulated CD4+ T cells sorted from spleen or lymph node cells, obtained before transplant. The chain has TRBV4-2 and TRBJ2-3; D remains unclear. CDR3 amino acids: CASSQWGSRVDTQYF. The CDR3, as DNA: TGTGCCAGCAGCCAATGGGGATCCCGAGTGGATACGCAGTATTTT.